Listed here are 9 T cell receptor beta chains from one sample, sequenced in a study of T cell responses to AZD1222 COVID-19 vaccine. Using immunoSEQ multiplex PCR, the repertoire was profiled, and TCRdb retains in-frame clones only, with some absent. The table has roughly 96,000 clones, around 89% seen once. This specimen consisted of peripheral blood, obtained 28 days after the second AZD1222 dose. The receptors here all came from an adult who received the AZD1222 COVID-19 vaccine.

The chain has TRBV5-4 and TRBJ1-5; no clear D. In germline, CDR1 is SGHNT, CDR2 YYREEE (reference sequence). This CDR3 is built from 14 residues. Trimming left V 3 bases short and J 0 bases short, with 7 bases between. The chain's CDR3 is CASSSDPSNQPQHF. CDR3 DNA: TGTGCCAGCAGCTCGGACCCTAGCAATCAGCCCCAGCATTTT.

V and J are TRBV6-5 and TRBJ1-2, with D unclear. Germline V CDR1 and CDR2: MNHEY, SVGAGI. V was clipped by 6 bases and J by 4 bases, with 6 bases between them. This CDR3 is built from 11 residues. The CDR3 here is CASRASYGYTF. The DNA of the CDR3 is TGTGCCAGCAGGGCCAGCTATGGCTACACCTTC.

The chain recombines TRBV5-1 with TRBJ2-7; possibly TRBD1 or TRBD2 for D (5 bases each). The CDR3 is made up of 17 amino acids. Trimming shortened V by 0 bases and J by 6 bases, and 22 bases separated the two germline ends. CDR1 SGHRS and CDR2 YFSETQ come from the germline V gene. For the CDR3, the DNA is TGCGCCAGCAGCTTGGGGTTGGGGATGGGGGTTGAGCTCGAGCAGTACTTC. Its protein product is CASSLGLGMGVELEQYF. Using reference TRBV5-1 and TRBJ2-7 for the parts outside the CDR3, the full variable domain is KAGVTQTPRYLIKTRGQQVTLSCSPISGHRSVSWYQQTPGQGLQFLFEYFSETQRNKGNFPGRFSGRQFSNSRSEMNVSTLELGDSALYLCASSLGLGMGVELEQYFGPGTRLTVT.

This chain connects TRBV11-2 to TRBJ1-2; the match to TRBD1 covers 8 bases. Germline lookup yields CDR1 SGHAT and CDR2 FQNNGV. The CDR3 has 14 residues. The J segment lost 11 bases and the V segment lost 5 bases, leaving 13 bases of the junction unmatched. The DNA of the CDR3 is TGTGCCAGCAGCATTACACAGGGGGAAGGTGGTTACACCTTC. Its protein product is CASSITQGEGGYTF. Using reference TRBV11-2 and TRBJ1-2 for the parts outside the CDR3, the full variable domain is EAGVAQSPRYKIIEKRQSVAFWCNPISGHATLYWYQQILGQGPKLLIQFQNNGVVDDSQLPKDRFSAERLKGVDSTLKIQPAKLEDSAVYLCASSITQGEGGYTFGSGTRLTVV.

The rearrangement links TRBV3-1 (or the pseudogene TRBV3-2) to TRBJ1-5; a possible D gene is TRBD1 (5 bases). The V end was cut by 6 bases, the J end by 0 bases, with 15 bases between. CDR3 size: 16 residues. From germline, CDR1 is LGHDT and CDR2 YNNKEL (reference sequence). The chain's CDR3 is CASSQGYAGSNQPQHF. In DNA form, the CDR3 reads TGTGCCAGCAGTCAGGGTTACGCGGGTAGCAATCAGCCCCAGCATTTT.

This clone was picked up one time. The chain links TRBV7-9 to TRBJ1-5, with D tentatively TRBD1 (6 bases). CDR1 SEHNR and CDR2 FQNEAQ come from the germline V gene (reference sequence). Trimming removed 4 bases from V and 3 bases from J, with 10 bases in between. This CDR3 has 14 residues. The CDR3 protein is CASSSYRDNQPQHF. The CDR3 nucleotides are TGTGCCAGCAGCTCCTACAGGGACAATCAGCCCCAGCATTTT.

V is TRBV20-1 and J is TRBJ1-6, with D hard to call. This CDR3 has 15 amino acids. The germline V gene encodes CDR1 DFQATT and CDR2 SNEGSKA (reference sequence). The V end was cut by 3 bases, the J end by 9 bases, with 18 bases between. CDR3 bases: TGCAGTGCTAGTTTACCGGGCCCTGTTGGTTCACCCCTCCACTTT. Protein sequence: CSASLPGPVGSPLHF.

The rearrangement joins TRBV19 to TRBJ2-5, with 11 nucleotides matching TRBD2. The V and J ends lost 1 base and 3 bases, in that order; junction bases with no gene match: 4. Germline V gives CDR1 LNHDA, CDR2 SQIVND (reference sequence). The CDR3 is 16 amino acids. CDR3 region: CASSIASTSGEETQYF. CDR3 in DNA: TGTGCCAGTAGTATAGCCTCGACTAGCGGGGAAGAGACCCAGTACTTC.

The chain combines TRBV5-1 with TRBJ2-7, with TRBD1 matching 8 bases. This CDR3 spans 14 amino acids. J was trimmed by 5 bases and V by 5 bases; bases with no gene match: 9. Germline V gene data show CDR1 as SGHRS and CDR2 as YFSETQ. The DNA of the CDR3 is TGCGCCAGCAGTGACGGACAGGGAAACGACGAGCAGTACTTC. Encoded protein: CASSDGQGNDEQYF.